This TCR beta chain was found in a study of OX40 agonist ivuxolimab in advanced cancers. V was pared by 3 bases and J by 6 bases, with 10 bases between. The CDR3 has 13 amino acids. Germline CDR1 is SGHTA and CDR2 is FQGTGA. Only in-frame clones appear in the TCRdb table, and some are missing; sequencing was by immunoSEQ multiplex PCR. The top ten hold 5.5% of the sample, which has about 100,000 clones, 70% to 90% seen once. This clone was recorded at least ten times. Sequenced here: CD4+ or CD8+ T cells sorted from blood, sampled in a trial of the OX40 agonist ivuxolimab. The sequence was obtained from an adult with an advanced solid tumor such as melanoma, head and neck, liver or kidney cancer. The chain links TRBV7-3 to TRBJ2-3; D is uncertain. CDR3 nucleotide sequence: TGTGCCAGCAGCTTCCCCCCTTCGGATACGCAGTATTTT. This gives the protein CASSFPPSDTQYF.